A single sample gave rise to the 28 T cell receptor beta chains below, sequenced in a study of blood T cell repertoires in COVID-19. Using immunoSEQ multiplex PCR, the repertoire was profiled, and TCRdb retains in-frame clones only, with some absent. The profile shows tens of thousands of clones, around 80% of them singletons. Source material: peripheral blood. The receptors derive from a human donor in a cohort sampled during active COVID-19.

This clone is a singleton in its sample. J is TRBJ1-2 and V is TRBV3-1 (or the pseudogene TRBV3-2), with D hard to call. This CDR3 contains 14 residues. The ends were cut back, 1 base at V and 5 bases at J, with 11 bases in the middle. Germline CDR1 LGHDT, CDR2 YNNKEL (reference sequence). In DNA form, the CDR3 reads TGTGCCAGCAGCCAAGTTTTGGTAGCGTATGGCTACACCTTC. It specifies CASSQVLVAYGYTF.

This clone was counted a single time. The CDR3 sequence: CASSEYGDRAFF. In DNA, the CDR3 is TGTGCCAGCAGTGAGTACGGAGATAGAGCTTTCTTT. The chain recombines TRBV2 with TRBJ1-1; D uncertain. The V end lost 3 bases, the J end lost 10 bases, and 12 bases lay between the germline ends. This CDR3 is built from 12 residues. CDR1 SNHLY and CDR2 FYNNEI come from the germline V gene. Combining the CDR3 with reference TRBV2 and TRBJ1-1 gives the whole variable domain EPEVTQTPSHQVTQMGQEVILRCVPISNHLYFYWYRQILGQKVEFLVSFYNNEISEKSEIFDDQFSVERPDGSNFTLKIRSTKLEDSAMYFCASSEYGDRAFFGQGTRLTVV.

J is TRBJ1-1 and V is TRBV11-3, with a tentative D call TRBD1 (5 bases). Germline CDR1 and CDR2: SGHNT and YENEEA. CDR3 size: 16 residues. The V and J ends lost 1 base and 1 base respectively, with 13 bases between them. The CDR3 reads CASSLGAGLGNTEAFF. In nucleotides, the CDR3 is TGTGCCAGCAGCTTAGGGGCAGGGTTGGGGAACACTGAAGCTTTCTTT.

The V and J genes are TRBV18 and TRBJ1-6; unclear D gene. The CDR3 covers 15 residues. Deletions cut 0 bases from V and 9 bases from J, with 12 bases between. Germline V gene data show CDR1 as KGHSH and CDR2 as LQKENI. This CDR3 reads CASSPPAGLGSPLHF. The DNA of the CDR3 is TGTGCCAGCTCACCACCTGCCGGGTTGGGTTCACCCCTCCACTTT.

The chain has TRBV20-1 and TRBJ1-5; TRBD1 might be the D (6 bases). The V end was cut by 6 bases, the J end by 11 bases, with 14 bases between. CDR3 length: 11 residues. The germline V gene has CDR1 DFQATT and CDR2 SNEGSKA (reference sequence). CDR3 loop: CSAGARETQHF. As DNA, the CDR3 is TGCAGTGCGGGGGCCAGGGAGACCCAGCATTTT.

V gene TRBV29-1 combines with J gene TRBJ1-3; D unclear. The CDR3 runs to 12 residues. Germline V CDR1 and CDR2: SQVTM, ANQGSEA. V was clipped by 1 base and J by 9 bases, with 10 bases between them. CDR3 residues: CSVEVITGTIYF. The CDR3 DNA sequence: TGCAGCGTTGAAGTAATTACCGGCACCATATATTTT.

The V and J genes are TRBV7-6 and TRBJ2-7; tentatively, D is TRBD2 (5 bases). This CDR3 contains 18 residues. Germline V gives CDR1 SGHVS, CDR2 FNYEAQ. Trimming stripped 2 bases from V and 1 base from J, with 21 bases between. Written as DNA, the CDR3 is TGTGCCAGCAGCTTAAGGACCCCCGATCCGCGAGGGTCCTACGAGCAGTACTTC. Encoded protein: CASSLRTPDPRGSYEQYF.

The chain joins TRBV7-8 to TRBJ2-7, with 8 bases lining up with TRBD1. This CDR3 is built from 16 residues. V lost 5 bases and J lost 0; bases outside the gene matches: 9. Germline V gene sequence: CDR1 SGHVS, CDR2 FQNEAQ. The CDR3 DNA is TGTGCCAGCAGCGCCGGGACAGGCGCCAGCTCCTACGAGCAGTACTTC. Residues: CASSAGTGASSYEQYF.

The chain employs TRBV7-2 and TRBJ2-3; 11 bases fit TRBD2. Germline CDR1 is SGHTA and CDR2 is FQGNSA. J gave up 2 bases and V 5 bases, and 6 bases lay outside the gene matches. The CDR3 covers 16 residues. The CDR3, as DNA: TGTGCCAGCAGCGTCGGGACTAGCGGACTCACAGATACGCAGTATTTT. Amino acid sequence: CASSVGTSGLTDTQYF.

The rearrangement joins TRBV5-1 to TRBJ2-1; D unresolved. The CDR3 covers 14 residues. V lost 2 bases and J 5 bases, leaving 11 bases between the germline ends. CDR1 is SGHRS and CDR2 is YFSETQ in the germline V gene. The CDR3 coding sequence is TGCGCCAGCAGCTTTATTCCCCCCGACAATGAGCAGTTCTTC. Amino acids: CASSFIPPDNEQFF.

The chain joins TRBV5-6 to TRBJ2-4; D gene unclear. The CDR3 loop spans 17 amino acids. Trimming stripped 1 base from V and 0 bases from J, with 14 bases between. Germline assignment: CDR1 SGHDT and CDR2 YYEEEE. CDR3 amino acids: CASSLLGGALAKNIQYF. Written as DNA, the CDR3 is TGTGCCAGCAGCTTGCTCGGCGGAGCACTAGCCAAAAACATTCAGTACTTC.

V is TRBV4-1 and J is TRBJ2-7; TRBD1 might be the D (6 bases). CDR1 and CDR2 from the germline V gene are MGHRA and YSYEKL. The CDR3 sequence is 15 residues long. With 0 bases removed from V and 2 bases from J, the gap between germline ends came to 11 bases. The CDR3 spells CASSQESGTPYEQYF. CDR3 DNA: TGCGCCAGCAGCCAAGAATCAGGGACACCCTACGAGCAGTACTTC.

V is TRBV19 and J is TRBJ2-1; D is perhaps TRBD2 (5 bases). The CDR3 has 15 residues. V dropped 6 bases and J dropped 9 bases, with 21 bases sitting between them. Germline lookup yields CDR1 LNHDA and CDR2 SQIVND (reference sequence). The CDR3 DNA sequence: TGTGCCAGTAGAATCGGGGTATTCGAAGTCAGTGAGCAGTTCTTC. This encodes CASRIGVFEVSEQFF.

The CDR3 bases are TGTGCCAGCCACCCCGGCTGGGCCATCTATAATTCACCCCTCCACTTT. The encoded protein is CASHPGWAIYNSPLHF. The J gene is TRBJ1-6, the V gene TRBV27; D not certain. The CDR3 loop spans 16 amino acids. Germline-derived CDR1 and CDR2 are MNHEY and SMNVEV (reference sequence). Trimming took off 8 bases at V and 3 bases at J, with 17 bases between the two ends.

The chain employs TRBV6-2 or TRBV6-3 and TRBJ1-4, with 9 nucleotides matching TRBD1. Germline V gene sequence: CDR1 MNHEY, CDR2 SVGEGT. CDR3 length equals 13 residues. The V and J ends lost 6 bases and 7 bases, in that order; junction bases with no gene match: 3. The CDR3 DNA is TGTGCCAGCAGCGACAGGGGGGTTGAAAAACTGTTTTTT. Amino acids: CASSDRGVEKLFF.

This rearrangement joins TRBV10-3 to TRBJ1-1; D call uncertain. This CDR3 has 12 residues. Trimming took 0 bases from V and 10 from J, leaving 9 bases between them. CDR1 and CDR2 (germline): ENHRY, SYGVKD. The CDR3, as DNA: TGTGCCATCAGTGAGTCGACCGGGTCAGCTTTCTTT. This translates into CAISESTGSAFF.

This clone was observed once. The chain couples TRBV5-1 to TRBJ2-1; D not certain. The CDR3 consists of 13 residues. Trimming removed 1 base at V and 8 bases at J, with 10 bases between. Germline V gene lookup returns CDR1 SGHRS and CDR2 YFSETQ. The CDR3, as DNA: TGCGCCAGCAGCTTGTTGGTCCAGGATGAGCAGTTCTTC. Translating gives CASSLLVQDEQFF.

The CDR3 here is CASNRGTGSFYGYTF. The CDR3 DNA reads TGTGCCAGCAACCGGGGGACAGGCTCCTTCTATGGCTACACCTTC. The J gene is TRBJ1-2, the V gene TRBV6-5; 8 bases are shared with TRBD1. V shed 7 bases and J 4 bases; nucleotides not matched to a gene: 11. The CDR3 runs 15 residues. Germline assignment: CDR1 MNHEY and CDR2 SVGAGI.

The chain carries TRBV19 and TRBJ1-4; no firm D call. CDR3 length: 14 amino acids. V lost 5 bases, J lost 15 bases, and 22 bases lay in between. Germline lookup yields CDR1 LNHDA and CDR2 SQIVND (reference sequence). The CDR3: CASSLAQERSQLFF. CDR3 bases: TGTGCCAGTAGTCTGGCTCAGGAACGGTCACAGTTGTTTTTT.

J is TRBJ2-2 and V is TRBV7-8, with 8 nucleotides matching TRBD1. Germline V CDR1 and CDR2: SGHVS, FQNEAQ. CDR3 size: 15 residues. The trim removed 3 bases at V and 5 bases at J, leaving 5 bases unmatched. CDR3 in DNA: TGTGCCAGCAGCTTCCAGGGGGCGCGTACCGGGGAGCTGTTTTTT. This sequence encodes CASSFQGARTGELFF.

Sample share makes this clone medium-sized (0.01 to 0.1%). This sequence joins TRBV10-3 and TRBJ1-6, with 7 bases matching TRBD1. The CDR3 runs to 13 residues. CDR1 ENHRY and CDR2 SYGVKD come from the germline V gene. V lost 9 bases and J lost 10; bases outside the gene matches: 9. The CDR3 coding sequence is TGTGCCATTCGAGACAGGGATAGCTCACCCCTCCACTTT. As protein: CAIRDRDSSPLHF.

The genes are TRBV18 and TRBJ1-2; D gene unclear. CDR1 and CDR2 (germline): KGHSH, LQKENI. V was clipped by 1 base and J by 2 bases, with 11 bases between them. The CDR3 contains 15 residues. The CDR3 DNA follows: TGTGCCAGCTCACCACGAGGGAATTCAAACTATGGCTACACCTTC. As protein: CASSPRGNSNYGYTF.

The CDR3 DNA follows: TGCGCCAGCAGTCAGGGTCGAGAAGAGACCCAGTACTTC. Translated: CASSQGREETQYF. This chain links TRBV10-1 with TRBJ2-5, with a possible D match to TRBD1 (5 bases). Trimming took 5 bases from V and 3 from J, leaving 10 bases between them. The CDR3 is 13 amino acids. Looked up from germline, CDR1 is WNHNN and CDR2 is SYGVQD (reference sequence).

This sequence joins TRBV13 and TRBJ2-5, with 10 bases lining up with TRBD1. The ends lost 7 bases at V and 3 bases at J; junction bases unmatched: 11. This CDR3 is built from 16 residues. CDR1 is PRHDT, CDR2 FYEKMQ, per germline (reference sequence). The CDR3 loop is CASNRRGTGVEETQYF. CDR3 nucleotides: TGTGCCAGCAACCGAAGGGGGACAGGGGTTGAAGAGACCCAGTACTTC.

The chain links TRBV7-3 to TRBJ1-6; 8 bases match TRBD1. Germline V lookup: CDR1 SGHTA, CDR2 FQGTGA. This CDR3 contains 15 residues. Trimming cost V 5 bases and J 8 bases; bases outside gene matches: 8. The CDR3 protein is CASSLQGAHDSPLHF. The CDR3 DNA reads TGTGCCAGCAGCCTCCAGGGGGCTCACGATTCACCCCTCCACTTT.

The V call is TRBV7-9, the J call TRBJ2-7, with D possibly TRBD1 on 6 matching bases. CDR3 length: 15 residues. V lost 4 bases and J lost 0, with 13 bases in between. The germline V gene encodes CDR1 SEHNR and CDR2 FQNEAQ (reference sequence). This CDR3 is CASSSQDRYSYEQYF. The CDR3 region has the DNA TGTGCCAGCAGCTCCCAGGACAGATACTCCTACGAGCAGTACTTC. The whole variable domain, filled in from reference TRBV7-9 and TRBJ2-7, reads DTGVSQNPRHKITKRGQNVTFRCDPISEHNRLYWYRQTLGQGPEFLTYFQNEAQLEKSRLLSDRFSAERPKGSFSTLEIQRTEQGDSAMYLCASSSQDRYSYEQYFGPGTRLTVT.

The chain is built from TRBV12-3 or TRBV12-4 and TRBJ2-3; a possible D gene is TRBD1 (5 bases). The CDR3 has 13 amino acids. V was pared by 7 bases and J by 12 bases, with 20 bases between. CDR3 DNA sequence: TGTGCCAGCACCCGAGACAGAACCTTCCCACAGTATTTT. Translated: CASTRDRTFPQYF.

The rearrangement uses TRBV6-2 or TRBV6-3 and TRBJ2-2; 12 bases line up with TRBD2. The CDR3 consists of 18 residues. With 4 bases clipped from V and 3 bases from J, the junction kept 9 bases outside the gene matches. Germline lookup yields CDR1 MNHEY and CDR2 SVGEGT. CDR3 nucleotide sequence: TGTGCCAGCAGTTTGGCTAGCGGGGGGGCCAAGGACACCGGGGAGCTGTTTTTT. Translating gives CASSLASGGAKDTGELFF.